This T cell receptor beta chain originates from a study of blood T cell repertoires in COVID-19 (TCRdb year 2020). Turning to the overall study: Samples covering the acute and convalescent phases of COVID-19 were provided by collaborators in the United States, Italy and Spain. Samples came from the ongoing ImmuneRACE study (first 160 participants) plus 1,254 subjects from 6 global collaborators. The material from the prospective study consisted of cDNA or gDNA derived from T cells, B-cell-depleted T cells, or PBMCs. Where HLA class I and class II types were available, the types were taken from metadata supplied by the sample provider, not from assay-based typing. The sample metadata nearly always contained a de-identified subject ID, COVID-19 status, age in years and sex. Subjects who had been exposed to COVID-19, were actively infected with it, or had recovered from it provided the deeply sampled blood TCRbeta repertoires that made up the dataset. The repertoires were made available in a free public database intended to serve as a resource for research on the immune response to SARS-CoV-2.

Collaborating institutions collected whole blood in K2EDTA tubes following their own protocols. For TCRbeta analysis, collaborator samples were shipped as frozen whole blood, as isolated PBMCs, or as DNA extracted from either sample type. Findings and caveats that apply to the study as a whole: Clinical and demographic metadata were provided uncurated, with the amount varying by source and participant.

Turning to this clone: The antigen this receptor binds is unknown. No much larger clone is present one base from it, and per-base qualities are unavailable.

The immunoSEQ Assay, a bias-controlled multiplex PCR, was used to amplify TCRbeta CDR3 regions from genomic DNA. The original pipeline was this. The number of nucleated cells in each sample was estimated by amplification of reference gene primers within the assay. To quantify the absolute abundance of each unique TCRbeta CDR3 rearrangement, sequence reads were collapsed and filtered. For each sample, productive Simpson clonality was calculated by taking the square root of Simpson's diversity index across productive rearrangements. What TCRdb holds here is the immuneACCESS table cut down to in-frame rearrangements. Part of the clones is not present; checked against another copy, under half of the missing clones reflect an unresolved V gene, and the others are unexplained. That table is the source of V, J and clone size, and D and trimming were worked out from the DNA. For this sample there are approximately 230,000 clones; 87% appear just once. Roughly 3% of the sample is held by the ten biggest clonotypes.

The TCR sequence derives from a man in his late teens or twenties with active or convalescent COVID-19. Sequenced sample: peripheral blood.

The CDR3 region reads CASSPGGPTGELFF. The DNA sequence is given as TGTGCCAGCAGCCCTGGGGGCCCCACCGGGGAGCTGTTTTTT. Rearrangement joined TRBV6-4 to TRBJ2-2, with a tentative D gene TRBD1 over 6 matching bases. The cysteine opens and the phenylalanine closes a CDR3 of 14 amino acids. The retained sequence is limited to the CDR3, 42 bases, with the frame set at the first base. The germline V gene provides CDR1 MRHNA and CDR2 SNTAGT. V sheds 6 bases and J sheds 4 bases, leaving 12 bases between their ends.